This T cell receptor (beta chain) comes out of a study of beta chain features in type 1 diabetes. The CDR3 loop spans 17 amino acids. The V gene's germline CDR1 is ENHRY and CDR2 SYGVKD. With 0 bases removed from V and 0 bases from J, the gap between germline ends came to 12 bases. Expressed TCRB transcripts got sequenced, as all isolated RNA was reverse transcribed. The table came from immunoSEQ multiplex PCR; TCRdb's copy has only in-frame clones and leaves some out. The sample gives hundreds of thousands of clones, about an eighth of which show up once; more than 0.045% is in the top ten. There are many counts of this clone.

The TCR originated in a woman between 18 and 29 years old in good health. The V and J genes are TRBV10-3 and TRBJ2-4; D uncertain. Sequenced material: naive CD4+ T cells from blood. The CDR3 loop is CAISESEILLAKNIQYF. As DNA, the CDR3 is TGTGCCATCAGTGAGTCAGAGATTCTACTAGCCAAAAACATTCAGTACTTC.